Listed below are T cell receptor beta chains from one sample, sequenced in a study of blood T cell repertoires in COVID-19. Some clones are missing from TCRdb's copy, which holds only in-frame ones; the method was immunoSEQ multiplex PCR. The table lists about 390,000 clones, around 87% of them singletons. The sequenced material came from peripheral blood. These receptors were obtained from a woman aged 55-69 years with COVID-19, enrolled during active disease. The CDR3 runs from the conserved cysteine through the conserved F or W. A D gene is named only where the DNA matches it firmly. A clone size is listed for some rows: how often the clone was seen (once, few, many), or a class if it is expanded.

>16|TRBJ2-3|TRBD2|TRBV27|NA
CASSYFGRGGRDTQYF
TGTGCCAGCAGTTACTTCGGCCGGGGGGGCAGGGATACGCAGTATTTT
>14|TRBJ2-3|TRBD2|TRBV6-6|few
CASRRTSGTDTQYF
TGTGCCAGCAGGCGGACTAGCGGCACAGATACGCAGTATTTT
>17|TRBJ2-6|NA|TRBV3-1/TRBV3-2|NA
CASSQPRIVSGANVLTF
TGTGCCAGCAGCCAACCCAGAATCGTATCTGGGGCCAACGTCCTGACTTTC
>14|TRBJ1-3|NA|TRBV19|NA
CASSHGDSGNTIYF
TGTGCCAGTAGCCACGGGGACTCTGGAAACACCATATATTTT
>12|TRBJ1-2|NA|TRBV6-6|NA
CASAGANYGYTF
TGTGCCTCCGCTGGAGCTAACTATGGCTACACCTTC
>13|TRBJ1-1|NA|TRBV6-5|NA
CASSYETASEAFF
TGTGCCAGCAGTTACGAGACAGCATCTGAAGCTTTCTTT
>14|TRBJ1-2|NA|TRBV6-5|NA
CASRFGRGDYGYTF
TGTGCCAGCAGGTTCGGACGGGGGGACTATGGCTACACCTTC
>15|TRBJ2-2|TRBD2|TRBV19|NA
CASSILAGATGELFF
TGTGCCAGTAGTATCCTAGCGGGGGCCACCGGGGAGCTGTTTTTT
>12|TRBJ1-1|NA|TRBV28|NA
CASSEGVYEAFF
TGTGCCAGCAGCGAGGGGGTGTATGAAGCTTTCTTT
>14|TRBJ1-1|NA|TRBV7-8|NA
CASRAGAPNTEAFF
TGTGCCAGCAGGGCAGGGGCCCCGAACACTGAAGCTTTCTTT
>13|TRBJ1-2|NA|TRBV7-9|NA
CASSPIGQDGYTF
TGTGCCAGCAGCCCGATCGGACAAGATGGCTACACCTTC
>11|TRBJ1-2|TRBD1|TRBV20-1|once
CSAIDRVDYTF
TGCAGTGCTATAGACAGGGTCGACTACACCTTC
>15|TRBJ2-5|NA|TRBV9|once
CASSVVGGGAETQYF
TGTGCCAGCAGCGTAGTCGGTGGGGGGGCCGAGACCCAGTACTTC
>17|TRBJ1-2|NA|TRBV5-4|NA
CASSSGGVGFKSWGYTF
TGTGCCAGCAGCTCCGGGGGTGTCGGCTTCAAATCTTGGGGCTACACCTTC
>15|TRBJ2-1|NA|TRBV4-2|few
CASSQFRGGYNEQFF
TGTGCCAGCAGCCAATTCCGAGGGGGATACAATGAGCAGTTCTTC
>11|TRBJ1-6|NA|TRBV6-5|NA
CATTSGGLLHF
TGTGCCACCACTAGCGGGGGGCTCCTCCACTTT